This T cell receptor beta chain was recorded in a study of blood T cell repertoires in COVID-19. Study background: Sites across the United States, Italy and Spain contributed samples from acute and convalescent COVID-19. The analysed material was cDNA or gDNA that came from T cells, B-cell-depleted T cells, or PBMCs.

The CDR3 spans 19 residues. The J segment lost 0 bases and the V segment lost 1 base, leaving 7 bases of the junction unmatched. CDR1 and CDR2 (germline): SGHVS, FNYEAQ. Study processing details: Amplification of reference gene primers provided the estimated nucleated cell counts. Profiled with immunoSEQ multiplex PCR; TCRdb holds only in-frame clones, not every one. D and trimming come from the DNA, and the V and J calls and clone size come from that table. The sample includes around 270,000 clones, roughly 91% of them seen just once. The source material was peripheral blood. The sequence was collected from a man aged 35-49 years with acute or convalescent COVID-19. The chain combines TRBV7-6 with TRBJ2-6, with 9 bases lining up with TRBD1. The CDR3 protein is CASSLGPGTGSSGANVLTF. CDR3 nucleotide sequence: TGTGCCAGCAGCTTAGGCCCCGGGACAGGGAGCTCTGGGGCCAACGTCCTGACTTTC.